This TCR beta chain was sequenced during a study of T cells expressing NK-cell markers. Study details: Obtained from sorted CD3+CD56+NKG2C+, CD3+CD56+NKG2C- and CD3+CD56-NKG2C+ T cells were the TCR beta repertoires.

Findings of the study overall: The share of CD8+ T cells held by dominant NKG2C+ clonotypes was 1.0-7.0% in several donors.

Making the TCR beta cDNA relied on 5'RACE template switching with UMIs. Each CDR3 protein gets one entry in TCRdb, which reprocessed the 5' RACE reads and gives no DNA. Its clone listing holds some 410,000 distinct CDR3 sequences. About this clonotype: Its antigen remains unidentified.

The CDR3 runs to 15 residues. Germline assignment: CDR1 SGHAT and CDR2 FQNNGV. The V gene is TRBV11-2, the J gene TRBJ2-5; checking the TCRdb D call of TRBD1 is not possible without DNA. This TCR derives from a woman between 18 and 75 years old in good health. The sequencing sample was made of blood T cells: a sorted CD56 or NKG2C T cell subset, CD4+ or CD8+ T cells, or bulk PBMC T cells (not recorded which). The CDR3 loop is CASSLIRADQETQYF.